Presented here are 5 T cell receptor beta chains from one specimen sequenced in a study of control samples from healthy donors and cancer patients. The method was immunoSEQ multiplex PCR; TCRdb's version includes in-frame clones alone and lacks a portion of them. The sample lists about 140,000 clones, about 90% occurring once. Input material: blood. The receptors were sampled from a man aged 18 to 30 in good health.

The chain couples TRBV7-9 to TRBJ2-7; 8 nucleotides match TRBD2. The V and J ends lost 5 bases and 7 bases, in that order; junction bases with no gene match: 7. CDR1 and CDR2 (germline): SEHNR, FQNEAQ (reference sequence). This CDR3 is 13 amino acids long. The CDR3 loop is CASSLPSGGEQYF. Here the CDR3 DNA reads TGTGCCAGCAGCCTCCCCAGCGGGGGAGAGCAGTACTTC. The whole variable domain, remainder taken from reference TRBV7-9 and TRBJ2-7, is DTGVSQNPRHKITKRGQNVTFRCDPISEHNRLYWYRQTLGQGPEFLTYFQNEAQLEKSRLLSDRFSAERPKGSFSTLEIQRTEQGDSAMYLCASSLPSGGEQYFGPGTRLTVT.

The J gene is TRBJ2-7, the V gene TRBV11-3; TRBD2 might be the D (5 bases). The CDR3 covers 13 residues. V lost 1 base and J lost 6, with 10 bases in between. Germline V gene sequence: CDR1 SGHNT, CDR2 YENEEA. CDR3 sequence: CASSLAGSCEQYF. The CDR3 DNA reads TGTGCCAGCAGCTTAGCGGGGTCTTGCGAGCAGTACTTC.

The gene calls are TRBV27 and TRBJ1-2; 8 bases map to TRBD1. CDR3 length: 15 residues. V trimming: 5 bases; J trimming: 0 bases; junction bases outside the gene matches: 5. Germline CDR1 and CDR2: MNHEY and SMNVEV (reference sequence). For the CDR3, the DNA is TGTGCCAGCAGTCCGCGGACAGGGCCTAACTATGGCTACACCTTC. Translated, it gives CASSPRTGPNYGYTF.

J is TRBJ1-2 and V is TRBV9, with 12 bases that match TRBD1. Germline CDR1 SGDLS, CDR2 YYNGEE. V lost 0 bases and J lost 7; bases outside the gene matches: 10. The CDR3 is 17 residues long. For the CDR3, the DNA is TGTGCCAGCAGCGTAGGCTCGGGACAGGGGGCTTGGGCTGGCTACACCTTC. As protein: CASSVGSGQGAWAGYTF. Full variable domain (missing parts from reference TRBV9 and TRBJ1-2): DSGVTQTPKHLITATGQRVTLRCSPRSGDLSVYWYQQSLDQGLQFLIQYYNGEERAKGNILERFSAQQFPDLHSELNLSSLELGDSALYFCASSVGSGQGAWAGYTFGSGTRLTVV.

The chain joins TRBV3-1 (or the pseudogene TRBV3-2) to TRBJ2-5; tentative D call: TRBD2 (7 bases). Germline loops: CDR1 LGHDT, CDR2 YNNKEL (reference sequence). V lost 3 bases, J lost 6 bases, and 20 bases lay in between. This CDR3 contains 16 residues. This CDR3 reads CASSHVRGGAVQTQYF. In DNA, the CDR3 is TGTGCCAGCAGCCACGTGAGGGGGGGGGCCGTTCAGACCCAGTACTTC.